This T cell receptor beta chain comes out of a study of Ad26.COV2.S vaccination and SARS-CoV-2 variants. Study-level points and caveats: Those who received vaccine or placebo ended up with similar non-spike TCR breadth.

The protocol was immunoSEQ multiplex PCR, while the TCRdb copy is restricted to in-frame clones and leaves out a portion. Altogether about 680,000 clones are present, around 89% being singletons, with the ten largest covering approximately 1.5%. The CDR3 has 13 residues. With V trimmed by 6 bases and J by 8 bases, 9 bases remained unmatched. In the case of this clone: Its antigen is undetermined.

Indicated treatment: 15 to 20 received Ad26.COV2.S at low or high dose, single or two shots; roughly 5 received placebo; per-sample allocation not given. Sample collection was performed on day 63 after the first vaccine or placebo injection. The sequence was obtained from a person between 18 and 65 years old who received the Ad26.COV2.S COVID-19 vaccine or a placebo. This sample comprised peripheral blood, obtained in a trial of Ad26.COV2.S vaccine versus placebo. V and J are TRBV12-3 or TRBV12-4 and TRBJ1-2; TRBD1 matches 7 bases. Here the CDR3 reads CASSPEGARGYTF. CDR3 nucleotides: TGTGCCAGCAGCCCCGAGGGGGCGCGGGGCTACACCTTC.